The present T cell receptor beta chain was sequenced within a study of T cell responses to AZD1222 COVID-19 vaccine. Whole-study context: Second-dose recipients at about 4 or about 12 weeks were treated as one pooled group.

This table comes from immunoSEQ multiplex PCR, and its TCRdb copy is limited to in-frame clones, with some not included. The table shows some 100,000 clones, with 80% to 90% occurring only once. V gave up 1 base and J gave up 4 bases; unmatched junction bases: 5. CDR3 length: 17 amino acids. Germline V CDR1 and CDR2: LNHDA, SQIVND (reference sequence). The TCR was taken from an adult in good health. The material sequenced was peripheral blood, taken on day 0 of AZD1222 vaccination. The V and J genes are TRBV19 and TRBJ2-1, with TRBD2 identical over 12 bases. CDR3 residues: CASSIGGGTSGYNEQFF. In DNA, the CDR3 is TGTGCCAGTAGTATAGGGGGTGGGACTAGCGGGTACAATGAGCAGTTCTTC.